The present TCR beta chain was sequenced within a study of OX40 agonist ivuxolimab in advanced cancers. Study-level points and caveats: Clonal expansion among partial responders at 0.1-3.0 mg/kg ranked near the lowest. Low normalized clonal expansion also occurred in some nonresponding patients.

Remarks on this clone: The target antigen is unknown.

Researchers took blood at baseline, on cycle 4 day 1, and on cycle 7 day 1. Method: immunoSEQ multiplex PCR; TCRdb's copy keeps in-frame clones and lacks some. In the table there are 55,000 to 65,000 clones, 87% of which are singletons. Germline-derived CDR1 and CDR2 are PRHDT and FYEKMQ (reference sequence). CDR3 size: 15 residues. Trimming removed 6 bases from V and 4 bases from J; junction bases left unmatched: 9. The rearrangement links TRBV13 to TRBJ2-3, with 8 bases identical to TRBD2. The sample consisted of CD4+ or CD8+ T cells sorted from blood, taken in a trial of the OX40 agonist ivuxolimab. This TCR was sampled from an adult with an advanced solid tumor such as melanoma, head and neck, liver or kidney cancer. The CDR3 spells CASRRGGTRPDTQYF. The CDR3 region has the DNA TGTGCCAGCAGACGGGGGGGGACTAGACCAGATACGCAGTATTTT.